The T cell receptor (beta chain) under discussion was sequenced for a study of T cell repertoires in cytomegalovirus infection. One entry per CDR3 protein, called by TCRdb with MiXCR from the reads. The sample yields fewer than 650,000 distinct CDR3 sequences, 40% seen once. In its sample, this clonotype was seen a few times. Its antigen is currently unknown. Germline assignment: CDR1 SGHVS and CDR2 FNYEAQ. The CDR3 length is 18 residues. The V and J ends lost 2 bases and 3 bases, in that order; junction bases with no gene match: 10. V is TRBV7-6 and J is TRBJ2-2; TRBD2 agrees at 9 bases. The TCR was taken from a human donor in good health (CMV status not recorded). Some clones in this sample may be carry-over from other donors' samples. This material consisted of cultured PBMCs, taken from culture after CMV antigen stimulation. The CDR3 reads CASSLFRVAGAYTGELFF. The CDR3 nucleotides are TGTGCCAGCAGCTTATTTCGGGTAGCGGGGGCCTACACCGGGGAGCTGTTTTTT.